One sample yielded the 22 T cell receptor beta chains listed below, sequenced in a study of response to subunit inactivated influenza vaccine. MiXCR, applied by TCRdb to the RT-PCR reads, yields one record per CDR3 protein. The sample contains 300,000 to 350,000 distinct CDR3 sequences, over 20% of which appear only once. Sample: PBMCs from blood, taken 21 months after vaccination. These receptors came from a man in his fifties or sixties who received an inactivated influenza vaccine.

This clonotype has only a few counts. The chain couples TRBV5-1 to TRBJ2-2, with D perhaps TRBD2 (5 bases). Trimming left V 4 bases short and J 5 bases short, with 12 bases between. CDR3 length: 14 residues. CDR1 and CDR2 from the germline V gene are SGHRS and YFSETQ. The CDR3 DNA is TGCGCCAGCAGCGAGGGTTCGGGGACCGGGGAGCTGTTTTTT. Translating gives CASSEGSGTGELFF.

J is TRBJ2-5 and V is TRBV5-1, with 8 nucleotides matching TRBD2. With 2 bases clipped from V and 5 bases from J, the junction kept 8 bases outside the gene matches. The CDR3 is 15 amino acids. The germline gives CDR1 SGHRS, CDR2 YFSETQ. Here the CDR3 reads CASSLTGGALETQYF. The CDR3 DNA sequence: TGCGCCAGCAGCTTAACCGGGGGGGCCTTGGAGACCCAGTACTTC.

This clonotype was seen many times. The rearrangement uses TRBV10-3 and TRBJ1-6; 7 bases line up with TRBD1. Germline V gives CDR1 ENHRY, CDR2 SYGVKD. The CDR3 extends over 14 amino acids. V lost 4 bases, J lost 10 bases, and 7 bases stayed unmatched. The CDR3 loop reads CAISGPGQSSPLHF. DNA of the CDR3: TGTGCCATCAGTGGGCCGGGACAGAGCTCACCCCTCCACTTT.

This clonotype occurred a few times. The chain employs TRBV5-1 and TRBJ2-2, with 8 bases aligning to TRBD2. CDR1 is SGHRS and CDR2 is YFSETQ in the germline V gene. V lost 0 bases and J lost 5; bases outside the gene matches: 3. The CDR3 is 15 residues long. The chain's CDR3 is CASSLEASGTGELFF. In DNA form, the CDR3 reads TGCGCCAGCAGCTTGGAGGCTAGCGGGACCGGGGAGCTGTTTTTT.

This clonotype turned up a few times. V is TRBV30 and J is TRBJ1-2; no reliable D call. This CDR3 is built from 14 residues. Trimming removed 6 bases at V and 5 bases at J, with 19 bases between. Per the germline V gene, CDR1 is GTSNPN and CDR2 is SVGIG (reference sequence). As DNA, the CDR3 is TGTGCCTGCCCGTGGCAGTCTTTACCTTATGGCTACACCTTC. The encoded protein is CACPWQSLPYGYTF.

This clonotype is medium-sized (0.01 to 0.1%) by share. The chain carries TRBV29-1 and TRBJ1-2, with unresolved D. Trimming pared 6 bases from V and 0 bases from J, leaving 11 bases between. The CDR3 has 13 amino acids. Germline V gives CDR1 SQVTM, CDR2 ANQGSEA. CDR3 in amino acids: CSVAVISNYGYTF. The CDR3 DNA sequence: TGCAGCGTCGCGGTCATATCTAACTATGGCTACACCTTC.

This clonotype was picked up a small number of times. The chain combines TRBV6-2 or TRBV6-3 with TRBJ2-5; D is ambiguous. This CDR3 is built from 16 residues. Germline V gives CDR1 MNHEY, CDR2 SVGEGT. The germline V and J ends were trimmed by 2 bases and 1 base, with 14 bases remaining between them. The CDR3 sequence: CASSYPRGQVQETQYF. As DNA, the CDR3 is TGTGCCAGCAGTTACCCCCGTGGGCAGGTCCAAGAGACCCAGTACTTC.

This clonotype has more than one count but fewer than ten. The V and J genes are TRBV20-1 and TRBJ1-1; 8 positions match TRBD1. The CDR3 sequence is 15 residues long. V lost 5 bases to trimming and J lost 4 bases; unmatched junction nucleotides: 12. The germline CDR1 and CDR2 sequences are DFQATT and SNEGSKA (reference sequence). The CDR3 DNA is TGCAGTGCTCCTAGGACAGGGCGAGGATCCACTGAAGCTTTCTTT. Its protein product is CSAPRTGRGSTEAFF.

The V gene is TRBV4-1, the J gene TRBJ2-5; D gene ambiguous. The CDR3 length is 13 residues. V lost 2 bases and J 5 bases, leaving 9 bases between the germline ends. Germline CDR1 reads MGHRA; CDR2 reads YSYEKL. The CDR3 DNA is TGCGCCAGCAGCCAACCCGAGAGGGAGACCCAGTACTTC. This codes for CASSQPERETQYF.

To note about this clonotype: An end of the junction differs from the germline gene, which may be a read error. The rearrangement links TRBV12-3 or TRBV12-4 to TRBJ2-7, with 11 bases lining up with TRBD2. The length of the CDR3 is 15 residues. The CDR3 DNA follows: TGCGCCAGCACCCCGCTAGCGGGGGGCTCCTACGAGCAGTACTTC. Amino acid sequence: CASTPLAGGSYEQYF.

The chain is built from TRBV7-2 and TRBJ1-2; D gene uncertain. The germline V gene encodes CDR1 SGHTA and CDR2 FQGNSA. This CDR3 is built from 13 residues. Trimming shortened V by 2 bases and J by 5 bases, and 9 bases separated the two germline ends. The CDR3 sequence is CASSLLGSYGYTF. CDR3 bases: TGTGCCAGCAGCTTACTAGGGAGTTATGGCTACACCTTC.

This clonotype came up a few times. The chain employs TRBV7-6 and TRBJ2-5; D gene uncertain. Germline V lookup: CDR1 SGHVS, CDR2 FNYEAQ. The CDR3 sequence is 14 residues long. The V end lost 5 bases, the J end lost 2 bases, and 12 bases lay between the germline ends. The CDR3 DNA sequence: TGTGCCAGCAGCCCCCGTTTGGAACAAGAGACCCAGTACTTC. Translated: CASSPRLEQETQYF.

The rearrangement joins TRBV7-2 to TRBJ2-7, with 7 bases that match TRBD1. The germline gives CDR1 SGHTA, CDR2 FQGNSA. The junction had 6 bases not matched to a gene; V was cut back by 1 base and J by 3 bases. The CDR3 loop spans 15 amino acids. The chain's CDR3 is CASSLDATGIYEQYF. CDR3 DNA sequence: TGTGCCAGCAGCTTAGACGCGACAGGGATCTACGAGCAGTACTTC.

This clonotype was seen more than once but under ten times. V and J are TRBV20-1 and TRBJ1-5; 8 bases align to TRBD1. V shed 2 bases and J 7 bases; nucleotides not matched to a gene: 4. The CDR3 is 13 amino acids. CDR1 is DFQATT and CDR2 is SNEGSKA in the germline V gene (reference sequence). In DNA, the CDR3 is TGCAGTGCTAGAAAGGACAGGGAACAGCCCCAGCATTTT. It codes for CSARKDREQPQHF.

In its sample, this clonotype was seen a few times. V usage is TRBV28 and J usage is TRBJ2-2, with 9 bases matching TRBD1. J lost 5 bases, V lost 5 bases, and 9 bases had no gene match. The CDR3 is 16 residues long. Germline-derived CDR1 and CDR2 are MDHEN and SYDVKM. Here the CDR3 reads CASSLTRDRVTGELFF. The CDR3 nucleotides are TGTGCCAGCAGTCTAACCCGGGACAGGGTAACCGGGGAGCTGTTTTTT.

This clonotype appeared a few times. The V and J genes are TRBV7-2 and TRBJ1-2, with D perhaps TRBD1 (6 bases). With 6 bases removed from V and 0 bases from J, the gap between germline ends came to 11 bases. Germline V gene data show CDR1 as SGHTA and CDR2 as FQGNSA. The CDR3 runs to 14 residues. This chain's CDR3 is CASRLGQSNYGYTF. The CDR3 region has the DNA TGTGCCAGCAGGCTAGGACAGTCTAACTATGGCTACACCTTC.

The J gene is TRBJ2-1, the V gene TRBV29-1, with 9 positions matching TRBD1. The CDR3 is made up of 13 amino acids. The germline gives CDR1 SQVTM, CDR2 ANQGSEA. The J segment lost 7 bases and the V segment lost 3 bases, leaving 4 bases of the junction unmatched. CDR3 sequence: CSVDGTGRNEQFF. CDR3 nucleotide sequence: TGCAGCGTTGACGGGACAGGGAGGAATGAGCAGTTCTTC.

This clonotype appeared many times. The V gene is TRBV20-1, the J gene TRBJ1-1; D is uncertain. V gave up 1 base and J gave up 1 base, with 13 bases separating them. CDR3 length: 15 amino acids. Germline CDR1 reads DFQATT; CDR2 reads SNEGSKA (reference sequence). CDR3 residues: CSARVRALSNTEAFF. The CDR3 DNA is TGCAGTGCTAGAGTAAGGGCACTATCGAACACTGAAGCTTTCTTT.

This clonotype was counted only a few times. The chain has TRBV24-1 and TRBJ2-5; either TRBD1 or TRBD2 may fit D (5 bases each). Trimming took off 4 bases at V and 4 bases at J, with 9 bases between the two ends. The CDR3 is 13 residues long. Germline CDR1 is KGHDR and CDR2 is SFDVKD. This chain's CDR3 is CATSDPGTETQYF. The CDR3, as DNA: TGTGCCACCAGTGACCCCGGGACAGAGACCCAGTACTTC.

This chain joins TRBV6-6 and TRBJ2-3; D is ambiguous. V lost 7 bases, J lost 4 bases, and 12 bases lay in between. In germline, CDR1 is MNHNY, CDR2 SVGAGI (reference sequence). This CDR3 has 13 residues. CDR3 region: CASTQTRADTQYF. The DNA of the CDR3 is TGTGCCAGCACCCAAACAAGAGCAGATACGCAGTATTTT.

The chain is built from TRBV29-1 and TRBJ2-6, with D possibly TRBD2 on 6 matching bases. Germline assignment: CDR1 SQVTM and CDR2 ANQGSEA. V was trimmed by 2 bases and J by 0 bases, leaving 14 bases between them. This CDR3 is 17 amino acids long. The CDR3 protein is CSVELASFGSGANVLTF. CDR3 coding DNA: TGCAGCGTTGAACTAGCGAGTTTTGGCTCTGGGGCCAACGTCCTGACTTTC. Complete variable domain (other parts from reference TRBV29-1 and TRBJ2-6): SAVISQKPSRDICQRGTSLTIQCQVDSQVTMMFWYRQQPGQSLTLIATANQGSEATYESGFVIDKFPISRPNLTFSTLTVSNMSPEDSSIYLCSVELASFGSGANVLTFGAGSRLTVL.

Written as DNA, the CDR3 is TGTGCCAGCAGCTTAGTTGAGGGATCCTACAATGAGCAGTTCTTC. Translated, it gives CASSLVEGSYNEQFF. The chain couples TRBV11-2 to TRBJ2-1; TRBD2 is a possible D gene (5 bases). V was trimmed by 1 base and J by 1 base, leaving 8 bases between them. The CDR3 sequence is 15 residues long. Germline V CDR1 and CDR2: SGHAT, FQNNGV.